The rows below give T cell receptor beta chains drawn from one sample of a study of stem cell transplantation in POMP-related autoinflammatory disease. The method was immunoSEQ multiplex PCR; TCRdb's version includes in-frame clones alone and lacks a portion of them. The table has approximately 30,000 clones, 88% seen once. The source was CD4+ T cells from PBMCs, collected before stem cell transplantation. These TCRs come from a human donor with POMP-related autoinflammation and immune dysregulation (PRAID). Both conserved end residues are part of each CDR3. D genes are given only for firm matches. Clone size appears in some rows only: once, few, many, or a class for an expanded clone.

clone size,D gene,V gene,J gene,CDR3 DNA,CDR3 protein
.,TRBD1,TRBV5-1,TRBJ2-2,TGCGCCAGCAGCTCTGGGGACAGGTTGACCGGGGAGCTGTTTTTT,CASSSGDRLTGELFF
.,.,TRBV7-9,TRBJ1-6,TGTGCCAGCAGCTTATCGTTTGCGTTCACCTATAATTCACCCCTCCACTTT,CASSLSFAFTYNSPLHF
.,TRBD1,TRBV5-1,TRBJ2-2,TGCGCCAGCAGCTTAGGGACAGTTAAGACCGGGGAGCTGTTTTTT,CASSLGTVKTGELFF
.,.,TRBV5-1,TRBJ2-7,TGCGCCAGCAGCTTGAGACCGGGCGCCACCTACGAGCAGTACTTC,CASSLRPGATYEQYF
few,.,TRBV27,TRBJ1-2,TGTGCCAGCAGTCCGGCAGGGAACTATGGCTACACCTTC,CASSPAGNYGYTF
.,.,TRBV29-1,TRBJ1-2,TGCAGCGTTGAAGATCCACAGGTCTACTATGGCTACACCTTC,CSVEDPQVYYGYTF
.,.,TRBV11-1,TRBJ2-7,TGTGCCAGCAGCTTGGACACCTACGAGCAGTACTTC,CASSLDTYEQYF
once,.,TRBV30,TRBJ1-1,TGTGTGGGTGGGATGAACACTGAAGCTTTCTTT,CVGGMNTEAFF
.,.,TRBV4-1,TRBJ2-5,TGCGCCAGCAGCTCAGGGAATGCGCGAGAGACCCAGTACTTC,CASSSGNARETQYF
.,.,TRBV19,TRBJ1-1,TGTGCCAGTAGTATTTTCAGGACGAACACTGAAGCTTTCTTT,CASSIFRTNTEAFF
.,.,TRBV11-2,TRBJ1-1,TGTGCCAGCAGCTTAGTGTCCCAGTTCCCAGCTTTCTTT,CASSLVSQFPAFF
.,.,TRBV5-1,TRBJ2-1,TGCGCCAGCGGCCCGGGACAACATTACAATGAGCAGTTCTTC,CASGPGQHYNEQFF
.,TRBD1,TRBV2,TRBJ1-1,TGTGCCAGCACCAAGGACAGGGTTATGAGCGACACTGAAGCTTTCTTT,CASTKDRVMSDTEAFF
.,.,TRBV7-9,TRBJ1-4,TGTGCCAGCAGCACAACGGGGGCGGCTGAAAAACTGTTTTTT,CASSTTGAAEKLFF
.,TRBD1,TRBV2,TRBJ1-2,TGTGCCAGCGCGGGACAGGGGCCAATCGGCTATGGCTACACCTTC,CASAGQGPIGYGYTF
.,.,TRBV5-1,TRBJ2-2,TGCGCCAGCAGCATCGACGGGACCCGGGAGCTGTTTTTT,CASSIDGTRELFF
.,.,TRBV11-2,TRBJ2-7,TGTGCCAGCAGCCCCTCATTGTTCTCCTACGAGCAGTACTTC,CASSPSLFSYEQYF
.,.,TRBV9,TRBJ2-5,TGTGCCAGCACCCAGGGCGGGACATCGGGCCAAGAGACCCAGTACTTC,CASTQGGTSGQETQYF
once,.,TRBV7-8,TRBJ2-7,TGTGCCAGCAGCTTAGTAACAGGGACCTCCTACGAGCAGTACTTC,CASSLVTGTSYEQYF
.,TRBD2,TRBV10-3,TRBJ2-3,TGTGCCATGAATAACTTAGCGGGAGGGACAGATACGCAGTATTTT,CAMNNLAGGTDTQYF
once,TRBD1,TRBV7-9,TRBJ1-4,TGTGCCAGCAGCTCGCGGACAGGATTGAAGGAAAAACTGTTTTTT,CASSSRTGLKEKLFF
.,.,TRBV6-6,TRBJ1-5,TGTGCCAGCAGTTACGTCGGCAATCAGCCCCAGCATTTT,CASSYVGNQPQHF
.,.,TRBV5-4,TRBJ2-6,TGTGCCAGCAGCTTGGCATGGACTGGGGCCAACGTCCTGACTTTC,CASSLAWTGANVLTF
.,TRBD1,TRBV7-8,TRBJ2-7,TGTGCCAGCAGCCTTCGGACAGGCGGTGGCTCCTACGAGCAGTACTTC,CASSLRTGGGSYEQYF
.,TRBD1,TRBV18,TRBJ1-2,TGTGCCAGCACCGACAGGGGGGGGAATGGCTACACCTTC,CASTDRGGNGYTF
.,.,TRBV6-5,TRBJ2-3,TGTGCCAGCAGTTACGATTCGTTTGATACGCAGTATTTT,CASSYDSFDTQYF
.,.,TRBV5-1,TRBJ2-7,TGCGCCAGTTTGGTACGGGACAACTACGAGCAGTACTTC,CASLVRDNYEQYF
.,.,TRBV10-3,TRBJ1-3,TGTGCCATCAGGGGGGGGGCTGCTGGAAACACCATATATTTT,CAIRGGAAGNTIYF
.,TRBD1,TRBV5-1,TRBJ2-7,TGCGCCAGCAGTTCTCCGGGACAGACCTACGAGCAGTACTTC,CASSSPGQTYEQYF
.,.,TRBV10-3,TRBJ2-7,TGTGCCATCAGTGAGTCTGGTGGCTCCTACGAGCAGTACTTC,CAISESGGSYEQYF
.,TRBD1,TRBV28,TRBJ1-2,TGTGCCAGCAGTTTAGGTCGACAGGGGTACTATGGCTACACCTTC,CASSLGRQGYYGYTF
few,.,TRBV5-1,TRBJ1-6,TGCGCCAGCAGCTTGGAGGGCAGCTCCTATAATTCACCCCTCCACTTT,CASSLEGSSYNSPLHF
few,.,TRBV7-6,TRBJ2-1,TGTGCCAGCAGCATTACGAGCGGACCCTACAATGAGCAGTTCTTC,CASSITSGPYNEQFF
.,TRBD2,TRBV19,TRBJ2-7,TGTGCCAGTAGTGCAGGGACTAGCGGGAGTCACGAGCAGTACTTC,CASSAGTSGSHEQYF
.,.,TRBV5-6,TRBJ2-1,TGTGCCAGCAGCTTGTGGCCGCGGGTGGAGTTCTTC,CASSLWPRVEFF
.,TRBD1,TRBV10-3,TRBJ2-7,TGTGCCATCAGTCCACCCGGGGACAGGGTATACGAGCAGTACTTC,CAISPPGDRVYEQYF
.,TRBD1,TRBV2,TRBJ2-3,TGTGCCAGCCAGTTTAGACAGGGAGATACGCAGTATTTT,CASQFRQGDTQYF
.,.,TRBV19,TRBJ1-5,TGTGCCAGTAGTAAGACAGTCTATAGCAATCAGCCCCAGCATTTT,CASSKTVYSNQPQHF
.,TRBD2,TRBV29-1,TRBJ2-3,TGCAGCGTTGAAGGGGGCCTAGCGGGGGACCCATATACGCAGTATTTT,CSVEGGLAGDPYTQYF
.,.,TRBV7-3,TRBJ2-2,TGTGCCAGCAGCTTAAAAGGCGTCGGGGGACACTCGAACACCGGGGAGCTGTTTTTT,CASSLKGVGGHSNTGELFF
.,.,TRBV5-6,TRBJ2-5,TGTGCCAGCAGCTTTTCCGGACGGAAAGAGACCCAGTACTTC,CASSFSGRKETQYF
.,.,TRBV11-2,TRBJ2-7,TGTGCCAGCAGCTTAGACTTTTACGAGCAGTACTTC,CASSLDFYEQYF
.,.,TRBV5-1,TRBJ2-1,TGCGCCAGCAGCTTGGGACCCTTTAATGAGCAGTTCTTC,CASSLGPFNEQFF
.,.,TRBV6-1,TRBJ2-7,TGTGCCAGCAGTGAAAGCGGTTACGAGCAGTACTTC,CASSESGYEQYF
.,TRBD1,TRBV29-1,TRBJ2-7,TGCAGCGCCGGACAGGGGGCCTACGAGCAGTACTTC,CSAGQGAYEQYF
.,TRBD2,TRBV28,TRBJ2-1,TGTGCCAGCAGCCCCATAGGGACTAGAGAAGTTGAGCAGTTCTTC,CASSPIGTREVEQFF
.,TRBD1,TRBV9,TRBJ1-5,TGTGCCAGCAGCGCGACGGACAGGCAGCCCCAGCATTTT,CASSATDRQPQHF
.,TRBD1,TRBV4-1,TRBJ2-2,TGCGCCAGCAGCCGCCCCCGACAGGGATTAATCACCGGGGAGCTGTTTTTT,CASSRPRQGLITGELFF
.,.,TRBV19,TRBJ2-5,TGTGCCAGTAGCAGTTCCTCAGAGACCCAGTACTTC,CASSSSSETQYF
.,.,TRBV5-6,TRBJ1-4,TGTGCCAGCAGCTTGATGAGGGGTGAAAAACTGTTTTTT,CASSLMRGEKLFF
.,.,TRBV4-2,TRBJ2-7,TGTGCCAGCAGCCCGGGGGCTGGGACCAATGGCGGGGAGCAGTACTTC,CASSPGAGTNGGEQYF
.,TRBD1,TRBV19,TRBJ2-7,TGTGCCAGTAGCCTCCCAGGGGGCGAGCAGTACTTC,CASSLPGGEQYF
.,TRBD1,TRBV2,TRBJ2-3,TGTGCCAGCAGCGACCGACAGGGTGGGAGAGATACGCAGTATTTT,CASSDRQGGRDTQYF
.,.,TRBV28,TRBJ1-5,TGTGCCAGCATGGGGGGAAATCAGCCCCAGCATTTT,CASMGGNQPQHF
.,TRBD1,TRBV6-1,TRBJ1-1,TGTGCCAGCAGCCGGGACAGGGGGGGGACTGAAGCTTTCTTT,CASSRDRGGTEAFF
.,.,TRBV29-1,TRBJ2-1,TGCAGCGTTGAAGTCGGGACTCACAATGAGCAGTTCTTC,CSVEVGTHNEQFF
.,.,TRBV2,TRBJ1-4,TGTGCCAGCAAAGAGGACGGAATTGAAAAACTGTTTTTT,CASKEDGIEKLFF
.,.,TRBV7-9,TRBJ1-1,TGTGCCAGCAGCTTAGATTGGACTATAGCTTTCTTT,CASSLDWTIAFF
.,.,TRBV19,TRBJ1-5,TGTGCCAGTAGTATCCCTCAGTTCGGGCCCCAGCATTTT,CASSIPQFGPQHF
.,TRBD2,TRBV28,TRBJ2-5,TGTGCCAGCAGTTTCCCGGGACTAGCAGTTCAAGAGACCCAGTACTTC,CASSFPGLAVQETQYF